This paragraph reports one T cell receptor beta chain. The CDR3 contains 14 residues. Germline V gene data show CDR1 as SGHAT and CDR2 as FQNNGV. V lost 4 bases and J 0 bases, leaving 10 bases between the germline ends. The data originate from a study of shared clonotypes between healthy human individuals. None of the donors, who were healthy HIV-negative adults, had recently had acute infections or vaccinations. Original methodology: For the immunoSEQ data, sequences were junction-only without quality scores, so filtering differed. Method: immunoSEQ multiplex PCR; TCRdb's copy keeps in-frame clones and lacks some. The DNA gave D and trimming, while V, J and clone size come from that table. The sample lists about half a million clones; approximately 77% were seen once.

The TCR sequence derives from a woman aged 40-49 years in good health. Some clones in this sample may be carry-over from other donors' samples. J is TRBJ2-7 and V is TRBV11-2; no definite D call. The material sequenced was PBMCs. The CDR3 here is CASSSQGSSYEQYF. The CDR3, as DNA: TGTGCCAGCAGCTCTCAAGGAAGCTCCTACGAGCAGTACTTC.